This T cell receptor (beta chain) comes out of a study of blood T cell repertoires in COVID-19. Each participant's cohort was designated according to participant-reported clinical history. Some clones are missing from TCRdb's copy, which holds only in-frame ones; the method was immunoSEQ multiplex PCR. The sample has roughly 250,000 clones, roughly nine tenths seen once. Sequencing was carried out using PBMCs or T cells enriched from blood (not recorded which). The sequence was collected from a young woman with acute COVID-19.

The CDR3 DNA reads TGCGCCAGCAGCTGGCGACAGGGGGCGGATGGCTACACCTTC. It is translated as CASSWRQGADGYTF. V is TRBV5-1 and J is TRBJ1-2; 10 bases line up with TRBD1. This CDR3 has 14 amino acids. Germline CDR1 is SGHRS and CDR2 is YFSETQ. V shed 3 bases and J 6 bases; nucleotides not matched to a gene: 5.